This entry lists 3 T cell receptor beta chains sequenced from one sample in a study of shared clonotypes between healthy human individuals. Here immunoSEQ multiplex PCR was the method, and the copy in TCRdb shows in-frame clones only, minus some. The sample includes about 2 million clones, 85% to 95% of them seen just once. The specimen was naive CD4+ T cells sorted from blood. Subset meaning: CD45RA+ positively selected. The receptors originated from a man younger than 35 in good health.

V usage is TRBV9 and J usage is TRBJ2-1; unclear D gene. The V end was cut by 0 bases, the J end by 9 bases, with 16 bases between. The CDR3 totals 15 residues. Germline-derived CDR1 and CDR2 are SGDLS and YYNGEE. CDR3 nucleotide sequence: TGTGCCAGCAGCGTAGCTGGGGATCGACGGACTGAGCAGTTCTTC. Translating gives CASSVAGDRRTEQFF.

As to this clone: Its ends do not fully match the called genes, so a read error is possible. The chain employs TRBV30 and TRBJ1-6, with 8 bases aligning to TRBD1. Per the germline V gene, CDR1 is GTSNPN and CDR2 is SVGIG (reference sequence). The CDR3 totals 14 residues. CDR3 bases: TGTGCCTGGAAATTCGGACAGGGAGATTCACCCCCCCACTTT. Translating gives CAWKFGQGDSPPHF.

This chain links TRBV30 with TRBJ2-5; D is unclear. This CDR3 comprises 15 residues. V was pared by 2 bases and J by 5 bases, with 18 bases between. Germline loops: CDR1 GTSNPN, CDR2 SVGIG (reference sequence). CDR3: CAWSPPPRLEETQYF. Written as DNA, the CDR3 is TGTGCCTGGAGTCCCCCCCCGCGGTTAGAGGAGACCCAGTACTTC.